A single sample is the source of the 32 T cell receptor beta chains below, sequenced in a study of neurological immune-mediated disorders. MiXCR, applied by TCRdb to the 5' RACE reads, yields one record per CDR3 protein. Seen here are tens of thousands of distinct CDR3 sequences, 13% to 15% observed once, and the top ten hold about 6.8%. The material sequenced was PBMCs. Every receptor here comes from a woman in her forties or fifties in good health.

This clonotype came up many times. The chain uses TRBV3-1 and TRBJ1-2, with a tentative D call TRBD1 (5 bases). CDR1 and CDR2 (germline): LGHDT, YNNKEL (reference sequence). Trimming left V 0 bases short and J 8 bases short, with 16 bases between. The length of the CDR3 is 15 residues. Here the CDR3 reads CASSQDIGAPRGYTF. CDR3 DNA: TGTGCCAGCAGCCAAGACATCGGGGCCCCTCGCGGCTACACCTTC.

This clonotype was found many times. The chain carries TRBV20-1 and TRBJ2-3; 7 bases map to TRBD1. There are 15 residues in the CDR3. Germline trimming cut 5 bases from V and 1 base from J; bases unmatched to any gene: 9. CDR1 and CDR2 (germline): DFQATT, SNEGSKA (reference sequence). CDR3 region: CSAGPDRARTDTQYF. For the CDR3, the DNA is TGCAGTGCTGGTCCAGACAGGGCCCGCACAGATACGCAGTATTTT.

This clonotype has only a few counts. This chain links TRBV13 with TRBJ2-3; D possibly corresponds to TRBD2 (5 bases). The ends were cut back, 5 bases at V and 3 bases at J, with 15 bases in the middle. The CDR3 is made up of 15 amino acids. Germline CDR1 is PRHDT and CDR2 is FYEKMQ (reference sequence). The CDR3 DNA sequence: TGTGCCAGCAGCCGATTTGCCGGGATAACAGATACGCAGTATTTT. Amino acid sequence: CASSRFAGITDTQYF.

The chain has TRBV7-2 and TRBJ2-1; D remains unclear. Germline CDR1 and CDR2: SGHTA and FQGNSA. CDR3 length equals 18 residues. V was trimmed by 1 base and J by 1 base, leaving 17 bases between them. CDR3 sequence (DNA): TGTGCCAGCAGCTTAGACCCCTCCTGGTCTACATCCTACAATGAGCAGTTCTTC. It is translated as CASSLDPSWSTSYNEQFF.

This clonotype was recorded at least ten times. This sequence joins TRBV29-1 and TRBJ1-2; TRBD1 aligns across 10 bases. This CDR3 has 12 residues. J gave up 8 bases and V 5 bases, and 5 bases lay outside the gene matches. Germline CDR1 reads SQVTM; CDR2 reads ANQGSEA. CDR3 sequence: CSVYRTGGGYTF. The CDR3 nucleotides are TGCAGCGTTTATAGGACAGGGGGAGGCTACACCTTC.

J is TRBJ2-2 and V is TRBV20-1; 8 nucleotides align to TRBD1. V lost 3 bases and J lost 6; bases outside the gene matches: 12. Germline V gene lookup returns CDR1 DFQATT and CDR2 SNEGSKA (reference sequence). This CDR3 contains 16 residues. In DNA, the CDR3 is TGCAGTGCTAGTACCACCGACAGGGGTGGAGCCGGGGAGCTGTTTTTT. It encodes CSASTTDRGGAGELFF.

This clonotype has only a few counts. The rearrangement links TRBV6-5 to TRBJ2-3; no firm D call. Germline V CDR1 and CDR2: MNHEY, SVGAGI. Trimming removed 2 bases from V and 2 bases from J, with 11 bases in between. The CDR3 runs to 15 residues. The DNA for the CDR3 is TGTGCCAGCAGTTACACCTCGCCAGACACAGATACGCAGTATTTT. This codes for CASSYTSPDTDTQYF.

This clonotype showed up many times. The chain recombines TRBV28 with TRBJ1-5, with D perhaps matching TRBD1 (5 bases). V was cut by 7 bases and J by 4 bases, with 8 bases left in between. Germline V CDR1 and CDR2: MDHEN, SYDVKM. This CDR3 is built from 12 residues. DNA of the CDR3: TGTGCCAGCATTCGGGGGAATCAGCCCCAGCATTTT. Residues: CASIRGNQPQHF.

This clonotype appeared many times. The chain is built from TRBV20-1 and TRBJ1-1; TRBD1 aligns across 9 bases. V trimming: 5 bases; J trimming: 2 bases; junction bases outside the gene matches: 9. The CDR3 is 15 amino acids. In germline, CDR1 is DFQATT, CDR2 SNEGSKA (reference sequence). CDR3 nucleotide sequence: TGCAGTGCTCCGACAGGGGGAAACTTTAACACTGAAGCTTTCTTT. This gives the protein CSAPTGGNFNTEAFF.

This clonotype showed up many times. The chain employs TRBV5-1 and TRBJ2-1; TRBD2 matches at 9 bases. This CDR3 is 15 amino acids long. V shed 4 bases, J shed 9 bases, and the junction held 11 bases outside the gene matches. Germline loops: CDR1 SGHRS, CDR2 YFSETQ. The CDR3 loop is CASSAGTSNEVEQFF. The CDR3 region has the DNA TGCGCCAGCAGCGCCGGGACTAGCAATGAAGTTGAGCAGTTCTTC.

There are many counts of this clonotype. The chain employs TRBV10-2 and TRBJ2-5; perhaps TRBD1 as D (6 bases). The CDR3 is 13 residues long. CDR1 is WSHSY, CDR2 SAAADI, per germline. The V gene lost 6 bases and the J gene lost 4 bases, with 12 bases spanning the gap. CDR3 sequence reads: CASSRAGAETQYF. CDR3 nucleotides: TGCGCCAGCAGCCGAGCAGGGGCAGAGACCCAGTACTTC.

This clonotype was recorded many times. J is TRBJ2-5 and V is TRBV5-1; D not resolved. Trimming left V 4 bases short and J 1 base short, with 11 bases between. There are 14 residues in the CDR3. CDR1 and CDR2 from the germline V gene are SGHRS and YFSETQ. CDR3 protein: CASSAGHSQETQYF. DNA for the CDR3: TGCGCCAGCAGCGCCGGGCACAGCCAAGAGACCCAGTACTTC.

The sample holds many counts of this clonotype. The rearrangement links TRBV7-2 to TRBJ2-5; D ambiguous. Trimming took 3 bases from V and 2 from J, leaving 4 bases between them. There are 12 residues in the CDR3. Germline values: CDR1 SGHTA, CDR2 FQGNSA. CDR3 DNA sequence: TGTGCCAGCAGCTTCCCACAAGAGACCCAGTACTTC. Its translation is CASSFPQETQYF. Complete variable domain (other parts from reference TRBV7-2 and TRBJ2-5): GAGVSQSPSNKVTEKGKDVELRCDPISGHTALYWYRQSLGQGLEFLIYFQGNSAPDKSGLPSDRFSAERTGGSVSTLTIQRTQQEDSAVYLCASSFPQETQYFGPGTRLLVL.

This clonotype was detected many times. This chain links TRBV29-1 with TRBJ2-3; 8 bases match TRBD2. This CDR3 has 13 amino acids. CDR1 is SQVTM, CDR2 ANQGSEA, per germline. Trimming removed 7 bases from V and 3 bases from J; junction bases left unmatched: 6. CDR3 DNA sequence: TGCAGCGCCCAGCGGGAGTCGACAGATACGCAGTATTTT. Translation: CSAQRESTDTQYF.

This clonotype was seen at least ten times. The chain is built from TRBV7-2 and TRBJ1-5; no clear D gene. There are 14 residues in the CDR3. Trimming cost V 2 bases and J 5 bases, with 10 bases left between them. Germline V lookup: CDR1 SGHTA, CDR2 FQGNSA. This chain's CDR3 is CASSLSWEDQPQHF. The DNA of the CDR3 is TGTGCCAGCAGCTTAAGTTGGGAGGATCAGCCCCAGCATTTT.

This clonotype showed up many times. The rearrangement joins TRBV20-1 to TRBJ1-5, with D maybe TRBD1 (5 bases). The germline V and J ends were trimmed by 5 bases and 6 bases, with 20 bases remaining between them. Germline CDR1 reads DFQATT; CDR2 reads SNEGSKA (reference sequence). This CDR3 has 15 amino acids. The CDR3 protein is CSASLTGVGAQPQHF. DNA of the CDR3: TGCAGTGCTTCTCTGACGGGGGTAGGCGCTCAGCCCCAGCATTTT.

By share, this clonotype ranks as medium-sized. As DNA, the CDR3 is TGCAGTGCTAGGGGTTGGGCCAGTTTGGTGAACACTGAAGCTTTCTTT. Its protein product is CSARGWASLVNTEAFF. V usage is TRBV20-1 and J usage is TRBJ1-1; D unresolved. Trimming cost V 3 bases and J 0 bases, with 17 bases left between them. Germline CDR1 and CDR2: DFQATT and SNEGSKA (reference sequence). This CDR3 is 16 amino acids long.

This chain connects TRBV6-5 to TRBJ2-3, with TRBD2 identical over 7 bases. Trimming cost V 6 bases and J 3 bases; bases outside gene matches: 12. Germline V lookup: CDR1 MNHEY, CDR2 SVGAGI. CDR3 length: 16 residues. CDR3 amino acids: CASRRRLAGVTDTQYF. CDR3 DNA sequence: TGTGCCAGCAGGCGCCGGTTGGCGGGGGTTACAGATACGCAGTATTTT.

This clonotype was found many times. CDR3 sequence reads: CASSPGLEGVNEQFF. In nucleotides, the CDR3 is TGTGCCAGCAGTCCGGGACTAGAGGGGGTCAATGAGCAGTTCTTC. V is TRBV28 and J is TRBJ2-1; TRBD2 aligns across 8 bases. The CDR3 covers 15 residues. CDR1 and CDR2 (germline): MDHEN, SYDVKM. V lost 5 bases to trimming and J lost 6 bases; unmatched junction nucleotides: 9.

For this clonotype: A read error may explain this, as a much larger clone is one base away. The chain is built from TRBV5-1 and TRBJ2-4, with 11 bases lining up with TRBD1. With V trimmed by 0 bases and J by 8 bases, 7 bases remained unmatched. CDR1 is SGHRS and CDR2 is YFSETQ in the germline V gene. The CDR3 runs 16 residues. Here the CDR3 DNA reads TGCGCCAGCAGCTTGGATGGACAGGGGGCGGGAGACATTCAGTACTTC. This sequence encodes CASSLDGQGAGDIQYF. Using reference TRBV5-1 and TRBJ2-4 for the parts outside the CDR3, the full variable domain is KAGVTQTPRYLIKTRGQQVTLSCSPISGHRSVSWYQQTPGQGLQFLFEYFSETQRNKGNFPGRFSGRQFSNSRSEMNVSTLELGDSALYLCASSLDGQGAGDIQYFGAGTRLSVL.

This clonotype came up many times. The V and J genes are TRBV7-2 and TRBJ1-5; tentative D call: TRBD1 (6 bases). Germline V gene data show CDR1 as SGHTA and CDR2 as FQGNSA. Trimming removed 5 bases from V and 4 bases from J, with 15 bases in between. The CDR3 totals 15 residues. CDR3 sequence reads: CASSREGGFNQPQHF. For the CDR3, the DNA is TGTGCCAGCAGCCGAGAAGGGGGTTTTAATCAGCCCCAGCATTTT.

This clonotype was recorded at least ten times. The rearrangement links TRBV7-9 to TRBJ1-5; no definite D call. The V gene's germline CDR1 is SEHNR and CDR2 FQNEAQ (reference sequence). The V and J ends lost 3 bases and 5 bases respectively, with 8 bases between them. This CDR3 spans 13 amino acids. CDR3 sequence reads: CASSLRSDQPQHF. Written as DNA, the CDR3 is TGTGCCAGCAGCTTGAGGTCGGATCAGCCCCAGCATTTT.

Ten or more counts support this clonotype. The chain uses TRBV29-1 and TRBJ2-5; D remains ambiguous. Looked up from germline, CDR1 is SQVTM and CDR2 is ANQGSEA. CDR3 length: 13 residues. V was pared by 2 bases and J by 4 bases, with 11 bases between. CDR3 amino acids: CSVEYSPRETQYF. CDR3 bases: TGCAGCGTTGAATACAGTCCAAGAGAGACCCAGTACTTC.

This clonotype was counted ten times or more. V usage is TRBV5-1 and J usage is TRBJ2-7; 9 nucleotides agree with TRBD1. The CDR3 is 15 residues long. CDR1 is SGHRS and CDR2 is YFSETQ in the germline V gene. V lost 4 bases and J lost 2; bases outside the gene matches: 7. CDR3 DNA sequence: TGCGCCAGCAGCCCCACCGGGACAGGGCCCTACGAGCAGTACTTC. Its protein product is CASSPTGTGPYEQYF.

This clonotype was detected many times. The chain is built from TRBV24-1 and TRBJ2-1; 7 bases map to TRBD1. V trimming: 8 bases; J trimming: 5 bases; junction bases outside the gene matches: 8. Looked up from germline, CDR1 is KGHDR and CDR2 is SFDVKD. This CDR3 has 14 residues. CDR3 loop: CATKGADHNNEQFF. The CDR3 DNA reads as TGTGCCACCAAGGGGGCAGACCATAACAATGAGCAGTTCTTC.

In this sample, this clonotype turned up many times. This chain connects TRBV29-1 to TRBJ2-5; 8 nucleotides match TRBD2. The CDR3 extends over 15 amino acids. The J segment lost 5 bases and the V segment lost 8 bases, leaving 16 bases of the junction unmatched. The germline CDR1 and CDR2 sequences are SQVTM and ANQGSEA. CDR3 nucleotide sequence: TGCAGCTCCACGGCTCAAGCGGGGGTGCGGGAGACCCAGTACTTC. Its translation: CSSTAQAGVRETQYF.

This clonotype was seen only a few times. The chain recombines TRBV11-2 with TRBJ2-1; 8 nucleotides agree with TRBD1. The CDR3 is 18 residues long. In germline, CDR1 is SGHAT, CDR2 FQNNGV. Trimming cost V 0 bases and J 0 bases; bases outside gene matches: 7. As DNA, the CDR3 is TGTGCCAGCAGCTTAGAAGTCTGGACAGGGAGCTCCTACAATGAGCAGTTCTTC. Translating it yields CASSLEVWTGSSYNEQFF.

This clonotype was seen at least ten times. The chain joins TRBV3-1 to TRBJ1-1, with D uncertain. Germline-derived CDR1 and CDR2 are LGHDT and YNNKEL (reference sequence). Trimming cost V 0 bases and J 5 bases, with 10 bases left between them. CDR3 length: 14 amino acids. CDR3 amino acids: CASSQDRAITEAFF. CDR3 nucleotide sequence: TGTGCCAGCAGCCAAGATAGGGCTATTACTGAAGCTTTCTTT.

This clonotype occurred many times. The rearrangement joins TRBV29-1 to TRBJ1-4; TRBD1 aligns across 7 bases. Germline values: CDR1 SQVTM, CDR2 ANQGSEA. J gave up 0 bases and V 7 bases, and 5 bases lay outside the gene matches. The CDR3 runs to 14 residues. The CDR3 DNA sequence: TGCAGCGCCGGACAGGTGGCAACTAATGAAAAACTGTTTTTT. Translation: CSAGQVATNEKLFF.

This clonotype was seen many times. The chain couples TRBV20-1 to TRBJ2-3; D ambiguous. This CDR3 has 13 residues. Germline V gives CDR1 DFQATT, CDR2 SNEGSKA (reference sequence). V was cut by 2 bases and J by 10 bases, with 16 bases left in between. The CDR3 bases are TGCAGTGCTAGACAGGCCCTTGAACGATCGCAGTATTTT. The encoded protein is CSARQALERSQYF.

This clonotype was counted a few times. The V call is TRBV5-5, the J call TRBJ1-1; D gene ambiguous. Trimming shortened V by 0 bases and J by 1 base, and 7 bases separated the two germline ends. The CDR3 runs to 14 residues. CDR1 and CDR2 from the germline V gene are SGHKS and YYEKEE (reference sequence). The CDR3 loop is CASSLEWQNTEAFF. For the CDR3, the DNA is TGTGCCAGCAGCTTGGAGTGGCAGAACACTGAAGCTTTCTTT.

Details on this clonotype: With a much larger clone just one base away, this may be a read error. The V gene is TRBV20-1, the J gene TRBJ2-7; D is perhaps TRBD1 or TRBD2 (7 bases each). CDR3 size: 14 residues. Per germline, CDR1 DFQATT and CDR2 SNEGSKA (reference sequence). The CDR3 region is CSVRPGGGSYEQYF. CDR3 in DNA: TGCAGTGTTAGACCAGGGGGGGGCTCCTACGAGCAGTACTTC.